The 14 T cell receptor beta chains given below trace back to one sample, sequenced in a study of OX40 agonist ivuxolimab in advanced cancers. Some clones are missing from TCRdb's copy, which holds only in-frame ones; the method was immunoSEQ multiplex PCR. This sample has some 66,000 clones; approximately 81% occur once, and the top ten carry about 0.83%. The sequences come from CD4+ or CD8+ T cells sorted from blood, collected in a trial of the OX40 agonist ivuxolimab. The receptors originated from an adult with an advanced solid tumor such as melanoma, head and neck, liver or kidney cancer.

In DNA, the CDR3 is TGTGCCAGCAGCGTCCAACTAGCGCAGTATTTT. As protein: CASSVQLAQYF. V and J are TRBV7-2 and TRBJ2-3; a possible D gene is TRBD2 (5 bases). This CDR3 contains 11 residues. The germline V and J ends were trimmed by 5 bases and 10 bases, with 10 bases remaining between them. Germline assignment: CDR1 SGHTA and CDR2 FQGNSA.

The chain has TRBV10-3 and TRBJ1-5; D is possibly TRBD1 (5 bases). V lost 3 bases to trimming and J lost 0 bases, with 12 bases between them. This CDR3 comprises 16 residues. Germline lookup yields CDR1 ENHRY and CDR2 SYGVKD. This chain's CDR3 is CAISDGGKGSNQPQHF. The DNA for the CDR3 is TGTGCCATCAGTGACGGGGGGAAGGGTAGCAATCAGCCCCAGCATTTT.

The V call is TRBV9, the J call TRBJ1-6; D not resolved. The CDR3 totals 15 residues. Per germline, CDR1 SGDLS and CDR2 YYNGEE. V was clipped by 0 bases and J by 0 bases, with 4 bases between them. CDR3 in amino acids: CASSVARSYNSPLHF. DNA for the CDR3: TGTGCCAGCAGCGTAGCGCGCTCCTATAATTCACCCCTCCACTTT.

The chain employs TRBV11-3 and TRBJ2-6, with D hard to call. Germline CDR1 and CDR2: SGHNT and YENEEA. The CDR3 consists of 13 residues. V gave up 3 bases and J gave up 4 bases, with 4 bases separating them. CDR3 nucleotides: TGTGCCAGCAGCTTCGGGGGGGCCAACGTCCTGACTTTC. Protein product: CASSFGGANVLTF.

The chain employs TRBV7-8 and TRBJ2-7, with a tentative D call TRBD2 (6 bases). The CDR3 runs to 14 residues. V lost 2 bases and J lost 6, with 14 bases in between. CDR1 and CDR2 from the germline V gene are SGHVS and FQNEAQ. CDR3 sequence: CASSLPDQGGEQYF. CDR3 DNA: TGTGCCAGCAGCTTACCGGACCAGGGAGGCGAGCAGTACTTC. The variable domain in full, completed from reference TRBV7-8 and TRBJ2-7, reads GAGVSQSPRYKVAKRGQDVALRCDPISGHVSLFWYQQALGQGPEFLTYFQNEAQLDKSGLPSDRFFAERPEGSVSTLKIQRTQQEDSAVYLCASSLPDQGGEQYFGPGTRLTVT.

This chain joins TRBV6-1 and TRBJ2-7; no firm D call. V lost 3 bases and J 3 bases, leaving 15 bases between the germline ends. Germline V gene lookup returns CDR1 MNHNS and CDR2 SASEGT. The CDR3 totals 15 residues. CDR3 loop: CASSDFRASVYEQYF. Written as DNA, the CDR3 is TGTGCCAGCAGTGATTTCCGGGCATCGGTCTACGAGCAGTACTTC.

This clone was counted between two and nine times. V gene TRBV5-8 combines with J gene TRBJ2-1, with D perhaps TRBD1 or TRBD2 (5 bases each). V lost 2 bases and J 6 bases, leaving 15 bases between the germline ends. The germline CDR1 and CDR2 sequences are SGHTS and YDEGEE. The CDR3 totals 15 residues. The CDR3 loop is CASSFGDPGRNEQFF. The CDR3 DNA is TGTGCCAGCAGCTTTGGGGACCCCGGCCGCAATGAGCAGTTCTTC.

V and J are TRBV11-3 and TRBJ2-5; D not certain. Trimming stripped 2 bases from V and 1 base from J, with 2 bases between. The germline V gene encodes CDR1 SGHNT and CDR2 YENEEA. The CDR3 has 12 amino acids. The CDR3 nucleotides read TGTGCCAGCAGCTTATTCCAAGAGACCCAGTACTTC. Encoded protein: CASSLFQETQYF.

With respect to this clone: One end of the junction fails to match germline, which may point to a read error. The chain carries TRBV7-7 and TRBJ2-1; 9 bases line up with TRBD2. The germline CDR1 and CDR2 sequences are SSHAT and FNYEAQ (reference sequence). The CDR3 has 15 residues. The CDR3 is CASSEGTSPINEQFF. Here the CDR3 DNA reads TGTGCTAGCAGCGAAGGGACTAGCCCTATAAATGAGCAGTTCTTC.

Here the CDR3 DNA reads TGTGCCAGCTCACCACCAGGGATGGGCGGCTACACCTTC. Protein sequence: CASSPPGMGGYTF. The chain combines TRBV18 with TRBJ1-2; D call uncertain. From germline, CDR1 is KGHSH and CDR2 LQKENI. The ends were cut back, 0 bases at V and 8 bases at J, with 10 bases in the middle. The CDR3 length is 13 residues.

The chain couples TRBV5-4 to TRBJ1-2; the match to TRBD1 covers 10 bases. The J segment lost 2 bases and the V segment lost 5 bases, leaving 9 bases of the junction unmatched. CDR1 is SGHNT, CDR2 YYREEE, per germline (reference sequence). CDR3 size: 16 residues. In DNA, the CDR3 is TGTGCCAGCAGGCCACCTGGACAGGGGGGAAACTATGGCTACACCTTC. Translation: CASRPPGQGGNYGYTF.

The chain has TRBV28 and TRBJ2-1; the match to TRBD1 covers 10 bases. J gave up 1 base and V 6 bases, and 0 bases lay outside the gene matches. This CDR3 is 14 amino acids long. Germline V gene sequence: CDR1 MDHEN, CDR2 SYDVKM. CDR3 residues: CASRGQGSYNEQFF. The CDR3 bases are TGTGCCAGCAGGGGACAGGGGTCCTACAATGAGCAGTTCTTC.

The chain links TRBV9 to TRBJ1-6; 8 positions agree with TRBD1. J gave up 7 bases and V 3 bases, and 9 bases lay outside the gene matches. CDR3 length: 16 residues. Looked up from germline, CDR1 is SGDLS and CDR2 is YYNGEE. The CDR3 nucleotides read TGTGCCAGCAGCGAACACAGGGGGAGTTGGAATTCACCCCTCCACTTT. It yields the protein CASSEHRGSWNSPLHF.

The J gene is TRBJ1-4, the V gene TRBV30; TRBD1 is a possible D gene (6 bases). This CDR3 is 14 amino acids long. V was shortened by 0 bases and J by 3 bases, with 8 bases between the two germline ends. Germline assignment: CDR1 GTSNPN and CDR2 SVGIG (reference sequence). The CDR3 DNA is TGTGCCTGGAGTGTAGGGGGGTCTAATGAAAAACTGTTTTTT. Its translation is CAWSVGGSNEKLFF.